This TCR beta chain is drawn from a study of CXCR3-negative and CXCR3-positive naive CD8 T cells (dated by TCRdb to about 2019). With respect to the entire study: About 150 million TRB reads were obtained in total, roughly 1.5 +/- 0.3 million reads per library. Data from 11 donors, pooled across two independent experiments, went into the diversity and physicochemical repertoire analyses. The TRBV-TRBJ cluster analysis covered naive subsets from five or six donors and memory cells from 3 donors. Points the paper makes about the study in general: Because surface CD5, which has been linked to self-reactivity in mice, was comparable between naive subsets, TCR interaction strength was also inferred from TRB CDR3 physicochemical properties. Comparably high repertoire diversity was found in both naive subsets, whereas much lower repertoire diversity was found in memory CD8+ T cells. Within the same donor, TRBV-TRBJ usage looked similar between naive CXCR3-negative and CXCR3-positive cells, but memory cells had distinct patterns. Freshly isolated PBMCs were used for most assays because CXCR3 expression went down partially after cryopreservation. Compared with CXCR3-negative naive cells, CXCR3-positive naive cells had TRB CDR3s with higher hydrophobicity (lower Kidera factor 4), lower energy, and higher strength and volume indices.

Each CD8+ T cell subset was flow-sorted in triplicate, with over 250,000 cells per subset placed directly into RLT lysis buffer. Naive CD8+ T cells were defined stringently as CD45RO-CCR7+CD27+CD95- to exclude memory contaminants. Standard density gradient centrifugation was used to isolate peripheral blood mononuclear cells from buffy coats. Naive CXCR3-negative and CXCR3-positive CD8+ T cells were flow-sorted on a FACSAria III. Total RNA was extracted from sorted cells with an RNeasy Mini Kit. As encoded in the germline V gene, CDR1 is MDHEN while CDR2 is SYDVKM. From the cysteine up to the phenylalanine, the CDR3 has a length of 12 residues. Only the protein is available. Sequencing was carried out with a NextSeq 550. The Human TCR Profiling Kit (MiLaboratory) was used to make UMI-labeled 5' RACE TRB cDNA libraries. cDNA synthesis used the entire amount of extracted RNA, and PCR amplification then used the entire amount of cDNA produced. The libraries were made side by side, with each library going through the same number of PCR cycles. The study's own analysis went as follows. With a minimum of two reads required per UMI, MIGEC and MiXCR pulled out about 50,000 +/- 10,000 unique UMI-labeled TRB cDNA molecules from each library. Each library averaged around 40,000 +/- 10,000 functional in-frame TRB CDR3 nucleotide clonotypes without stop codons. After each sample was downsampled to 5000 UMI-labeled TRB molecules, VDJtools was used to calculate diversity metrics such as normalized Shannon-Wiener and Chao1. VDJtools computed clonotype-size-weighted physicochemical properties of the central five CDR3 residues: interaction energy, strength, volume and Kidera factor 4. The reads, reprocessed by TCRdb, yield one row per CDR3 protein sequence and no DNA. TCRdb assigned the V and J calls; the authors' analysis was not used. The sample's clone listing holds 90,000 to 100,000 distinct CDR3 sequences. 0.95% to 1.4% of the sample is in the top ten clones.

A note on this clonotype: What this receptor recognizes is not known.

This chain joins TRBV28 to TRBJ2-7. Sequencing input: naive CXCR3+ CD8+ T cells from blood. Taken with the paper, the label for cell subset or site translates to: CD45RO-CCR7+CD27+CD95- naive CD8+ T cells expressing CXCR3 (TNR3+). The TCR sequence derives from a human donor in good health. Some clones in this sample may be carry-over from other donors' samples. The CDR3 protein: CASSPITYEQYF.